This TCR beta chain emerged from a study of shared clonotypes between healthy human individuals. Overall study results and limits: Memory subsets had estimated richness that was generally smaller than that of naive subsets. Depth of sequencing was expected to influence donor clonotype sharing.

On this clone itself: Its cognate antigen is unknown.

Authors' analysis steps: ImmunoSEQ output held junction-only sequences without quality scores, so filtering differed. Assay used: immunoSEQ multiplex PCR; TCRdb lists only in-frame clones, some missing. V, J and clone size derive from that table, while D and trimming were established from the DNA sequence. Altogether roughly 2.6 million clones are present, more than 90% being singletons, with the ten largest covering roughly 0.14%. This CDR3 region has 11 residues. CDR1 is KGHSH, CDR2 LQKENI, per germline. The V end was cut by 5 bases, the J end by 8 bases, with 7 bases between. Division of CD4+ cells produced a CD45RA+ naive subset and a CD45RA-negative memory subset.

This chain uses TRBV18 with TRBJ2-1; the D is unclear. Input material: naive CD4+ T cells sorted from blood. The sample's subset: CD45RA+ positively selected. This sequence originates from a man younger than 35 in good health. The CDR3 protein is CASSSRDEQFF. CDR3 coding DNA: TGTGCCAGCTCATCTCGGGATGAGCAGTTCTTC.